These 5 T cell receptor beta chains came from one sample sequenced in a study of T cell repertoires in aging, cancer and after chemotherapy (dated by TCRdb to 2018 to 2020). TCRdb names Illumina MiSeq as the instrument used. Rearranged TRB sequences spanning V, D and J segments were amplified by multiplex touch-down PCR using a mixed TRB-A/B primer pool. Starting from the raw public reads, TCRdb applied fastp trimming at Q25, assembled clones with MiXCR and retained in-frame beta chains. CDR3 protein sequences are deduplicated, and each keeps its most common genes and DNA. The table for this sample lists roughly 4,600 distinct CDR3 sequences; roughly 20% of them were counted only once. The ten largest clones take up over 7.5% of the sample. Instead of sorted cells or RNA, genomic DNA extracted from peripheral blood served as the source for amplifying TCR beta rearrangements. Sequencing used blood. The receptors stem from a human donor in good health. The donor label of this sample is uncertain.

For the CDR3, the DNA is TGTTCTAATGATACGGCGACCACCGAGATCTACACAGATACGCAGTATTTT. Amino acid sequence: CSNDTATTEIYTDTQYF. This chain joins TRBV18 and TRBJ2-3; D remains ambiguous. The CDR3 length is 17 residues. The germline gives CDR1 KGHSH, CDR2 LQKENI.

The V gene is TRBV5-1, the J gene TRBJ2-5; perhaps TRBD1 as D (5 bases). Germline V lookup: CDR1 SGHRS, CDR2 YFSETQ. The CDR3 extends over 14 amino acids. V lost 0 bases to trimming and J lost 3 bases, with 9 bases between them. CDR3 sequence reads: CASSLATVEETQYF. CDR3 nucleotides: TGCGCCAGCAGCTTGGCGACAGTAGAAGAGACCCAGTACTTC. Filled out from reference TRBV5-1 and TRBJ2-5, the complete variable domain reads KAGVTQTPRYLIKTRGQQVTLSCSPISGHRSVSWYQQTPGQGLQFLFEYFSETQRNKGNFPGRFSGRQFSNSRSEMNVSTLELGDSALYLCASSLATVEETQYFGPGTRLLVL.

The chain joins TRBV6-2 or TRBV6-3 to TRBJ2-3; no reliable D call. Germline assignment: CDR1 MNHEY and CDR2 SVGEGT. The CDR3 loop spans 13 amino acids. Trimming took 5 bases from V and 3 from J, leaving 9 bases between them. CDR3 loop: CASSVAATDTQYF. The CDR3 DNA reads TGTGCCAGCAGTGTCGCGGCTACAGATACGCAGTATTTT.

By sample share, this clonotype is medium-sized. The rearrangement links TRBV6-5 to TRBJ2-1, with D uncertain. The germline V gene encodes CDR1 MNHEY and CDR2 SVGAGI. This CDR3 comprises 13 residues. Trimming left V 4 bases short and J 4 bases short, with 8 bases between. The CDR3 loop reads CASSLVGYNEQFF. The CDR3 DNA reads TGTGCCAGCAGTTTGGTCGGGTACAATGAGCAGTTCTTC.

This clonotype was counted only a few times. The V and J genes are TRBV5-1 and TRBJ2-7; D unclear. Per the germline V gene, CDR1 is SGHRS and CDR2 is YFSETQ. V lost 0 bases and J lost 2, with 12 bases in between. This CDR3 comprises 15 residues. In DNA, the CDR3 is TGCGCCAGCAGCTTGGCGGCAGGTTTAACCTACGAGCAGTACTTC. Its translation: CASSLAAGLTYEQYF.